This T cell receptor (beta chain) was recovered during a study of T cell repertoires in cytomegalovirus infection. For the study at large: An indication of both CMV infection and matching HLA type came from public TCR beta signatures.

Germline CDR1 and CDR2: LNHDA and SQIVND (reference sequence). After removal of 6 bases from V and 6 bases from J, the junction contained 12 bases not matched to a gene. The CDR3 is made up of 16 amino acids. Ten or more counts support this clonotype. TCRdb analysed the reads with MiXCR anew, one entry per CDR3 protein. The data hold more than 500,000 distinct CDR3 sequences, with 16% observed a single time. The TCR originated in a human donor in good health (CMV status not recorded). Some clones in this sample may be carry-over from other donors' samples. V gene TRBV19 combines with J gene TRBJ2-2; 8 nucleotides line up with TRBD2. The sample comprised CD8+ T cells from PBMCs. The CDR3 sequence: CASSPPLSGRPGELFF. As DNA, the CDR3 is TGTGCCAGTAGCCCCCCCTTAAGCGGGAGACCCGGGGAGCTGTTTTTT.